This T cell receptor (beta chain) was captured in a study of cytomegalovirus exposure and HLA in healthy donors. Findings of the study overall: In a later analysis, a missense DCLRE1C variant was linked to TCR beta V- and J-gene trimming.

For this clone: Antigen: not known.

The V and J ends lost 4 bases and 5 bases respectively, with 3 bases between them. In germline, CDR1 is DFQATT, CDR2 SNEGSKA (reference sequence). The CDR3 is made up of 10 amino acids. Researchers ran the PCR with 60 Vbeta and 13 Jbeta primers. Some clones are missing from TCRdb's copy, which holds only in-frame ones; the method was immunoSEQ multiplex PCR. Among about 130,000 clones, approximately 80% were seen once, and the ten largest hold less than 0.75%. The chain uses TRBV20-1 and TRBJ2-1, with D unresolved. The receptor comes from a man aged 18 to 29 in good health and CMV-seronegative. Sequencing input: PBMCs. DNA of the CDR3: TGCAGTGCTACCGACAATGAGCAGTTCTTC. Encoded protein: CSATDNEQFF.